The T cell receptor beta chain under discussion was sequenced for a study of T-cell reconstitution after alpha-beta-depleted transplantation in children. General study points: Surviving recipient T cells and thymic progenitors produced the high day-60 TCRbeta diversity seen in some patients. At the one-year point after transplant, T-cell counts and TCRbeta diversity were found to come mostly from T cells that had been newly produced. Two months or so post-transplant, alpha-beta T cells reportedly derived from several hundred expanded graft clones.

V dropped 5 bases and J dropped 5 bases, with 15 bases sitting between them. The CDR3 is made up of 14 amino acids. TCRbeta library construction was performed incorporating unique molecular identifiers. TCRdb analysed the PCR reads with MiXCR anew, one entry per CDR3 protein. The top ten hold around 2.2% of the sample, which has about 600,000 distinct CDR3 sequences, approximately 13% seen once. A few counts support this clonotype. The antigen is not known. The input for sequencing was PBMCs, mostly from graft donor cells, taken 360 days after TCRalphabeta/CD19-depleted stem cell transplant. The sequence was obtained from a male patient between 5 and 17 years old who had a stem cell transplant for acute myeloid leukemia, so the T cells may come from the graft donor. V and J are TRBV12-3 or TRBV12-4 and TRBJ1-1; TRBD1 is a possible D gene (6 bases). The CDR3 sequence is CASSVTGLGTEAFF. Here the CDR3 DNA reads TGTGCCAGCAGTGTCACAGGGTTGGGTACTGAAGCTTTCTTT.